This T cell receptor beta chain was found in a study of T-cell reconstitution after alpha-beta-depleted transplantation in children. The library targeted TCRbeta and was prepared with unique molecular identifiers. MiXCR, applied by TCRdb to the PCR reads, yields one record per CDR3 protein. The table has a few hundred thousand distinct CDR3 sequences, around 20% seen once. This clonotype was seen only a few times. Here the sequenced sample was PBMCs from the stem cell graft donor, taken from the stem cell graft. This TCR was recovered from a human donor who donated a stem cell graft to a child with acute lymphoblastic leukemia.

DNA of the CDR3: TGCAGTGCGTCGGTAGCGGGAGGGCCCGGGGAGCTGTTTTTT. Residues: CSASVAGGPGELFF. The chain combines TRBV20-1 with TRBJ2-2, with TRBD2 matching over 11 bases. J gave up 6 bases and V 6 bases, and 6 bases lay outside the gene matches. The germline gives CDR1 DFQATT, CDR2 SNEGSKA (reference sequence). The CDR3 runs 14 residues.